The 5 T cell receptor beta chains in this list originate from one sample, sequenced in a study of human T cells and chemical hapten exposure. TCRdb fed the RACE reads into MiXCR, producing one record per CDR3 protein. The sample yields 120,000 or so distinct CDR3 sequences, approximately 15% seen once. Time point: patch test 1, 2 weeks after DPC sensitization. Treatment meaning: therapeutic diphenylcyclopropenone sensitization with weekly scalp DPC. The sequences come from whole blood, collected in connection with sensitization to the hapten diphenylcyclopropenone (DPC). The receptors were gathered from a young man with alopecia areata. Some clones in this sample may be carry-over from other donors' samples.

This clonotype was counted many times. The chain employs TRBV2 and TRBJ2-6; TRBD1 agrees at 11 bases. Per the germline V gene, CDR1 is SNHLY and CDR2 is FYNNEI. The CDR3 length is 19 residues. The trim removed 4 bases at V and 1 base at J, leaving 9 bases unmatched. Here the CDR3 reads CASSVSPGTGGSGANVLTF. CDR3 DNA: TGTGCCAGCAGTGTTTCCCCCGGGACAGGGGGTTCTGGGGCCAACGTCCTGACTTTC.

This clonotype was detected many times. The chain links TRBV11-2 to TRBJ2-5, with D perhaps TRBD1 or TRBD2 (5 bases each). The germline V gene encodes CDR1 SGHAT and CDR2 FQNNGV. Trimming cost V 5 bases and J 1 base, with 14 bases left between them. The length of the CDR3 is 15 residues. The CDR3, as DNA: TGTGCCAGCAGCACCGGGACCGGCCTCCAAGAGACCCAGTACTTC. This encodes CASSTGTGLQETQYF. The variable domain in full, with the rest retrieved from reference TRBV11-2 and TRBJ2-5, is EAGVAQSPRYKIIEKRQSVAFWCNPISGHATLYWYQQILGQGPKLLIQFQNNGVVDDSQLPKDRFSAERLKGVDSTLKIQPAKLEDSAVYLCASSTGTGLQETQYFGPGTRLLVL.

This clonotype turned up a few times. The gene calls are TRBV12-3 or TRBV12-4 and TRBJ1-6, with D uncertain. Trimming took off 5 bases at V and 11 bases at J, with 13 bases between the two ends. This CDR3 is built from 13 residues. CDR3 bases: TGTGCCAGCAGTGTGAAACGGGTAGCACCCCTCCACTTT. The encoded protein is CASSVKRVAPLHF.

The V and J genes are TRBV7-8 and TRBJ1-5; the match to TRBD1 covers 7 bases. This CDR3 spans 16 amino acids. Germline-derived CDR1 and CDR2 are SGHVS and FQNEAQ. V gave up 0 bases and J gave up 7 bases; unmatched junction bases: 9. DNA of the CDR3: TGTGCCAGCAGCTTAGCGGTGGGAAAGGGGGCCCAGCCCCAGCATTTT. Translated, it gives CASSLAVGKGAQPQHF.

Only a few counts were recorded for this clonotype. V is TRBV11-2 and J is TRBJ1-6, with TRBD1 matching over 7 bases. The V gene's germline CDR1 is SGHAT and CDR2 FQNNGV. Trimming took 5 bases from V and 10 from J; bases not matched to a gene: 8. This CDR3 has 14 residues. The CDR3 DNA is TGTGCCAGCAGCCCAGACAGGGTTGGGTCACCCCTCCACTTT. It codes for CASSPDRVGSPLHF.